This TCR beta chain derives from a study of shared clonotypes between healthy human individuals. Libraries were prepared by immunoSEQ multiplex PCR; TCRdb keeps only in-frame clonotypes and omits some of them. The sample lists more than 400,000 clones, about 95% occurring once. CDR1 is SGHTA and CDR2 is FQGNSA in the germline V gene. The V gene lost 3 bases and the J gene lost 5 bases, with 13 bases spanning the gap. CDR3 length equals 14 residues. The sequenced material came from naive CD4+ T cells sorted from blood. The subset: CD45RA+ positively selected. This chain joins TRBV7-2 and TRBJ1-1; no clear D. This receptor was obtained from a woman in her twenties or thirties in good health. The CDR3 bases are TGTGCCAGCAGCTTGAGTCAGCTGGGGACTGAAGCTTTCTTT. It translates to CASSLSQLGTEAFF.